This TCR beta chain stems from a study of read filtering for tumor transcriptome and immune sequencing. Turning to the study itself: TCR-mapped reads were about 4 to 11 million with IR-seq versus about 85 to 1,300 with RNA-seq.

This clonotype was observed many times. This library used 300 to 450 ng RNA and molecular barcoded adaptors spanning alpha/delta and beta/gamma chains. TCRdb analysed the reads with MiXCR anew, one entry per CDR3 protein. The sample lists about 23,000 distinct CDR3 sequences, roughly 13% seen once, with 65% to 75% in the top ten. Bone marrow was sampled from every patient at the time of active disease. The source of this sequence is a donor older than 35 with multiple myeloma. The sequencing sample was made of a population of CD138-negative cells sorted from bone marrow.

CDR3 sequence: CASSIQGGVYNEQFF. The DNA of the CDR3 is TGTGCCAGCAGTATCCAGGGGGGGGTCTACAATGAGCAGTTCTTC. The gene calls are TRBV2 and TRBJ2-1; D is perhaps TRBD1 or TRBD2 (7 bases each). The germline V gene has CDR1 SNHLY and CDR2 FYNNEI. The CDR3 spans 15 residues. V gave up 5 bases and J gave up 3 bases, with 14 bases separating them.